Shown below are 22 T cell receptor beta chains from a single sample sequenced in a study of T cell repertoires and Cas9 in healthy adults. The assay was immunoSEQ multiplex PCR, and TCRdb's table has in-frame clones only and misses some. Of 20,000 to 25,000 clones listed, less than 95% are singletons. The source material was CD4+ effector T cells (CD127+, CD25-, CD137-, CD154-) from PBMCs; culture status not recorded. The receptor source for this set is a human donor in good health.

The chain carries TRBV7-4 and TRBJ2-1, with 7 nucleotides matching TRBD2. CDR3 length: 17 residues. CDR1 and CDR2 (germline): SGHVT, SQSDAQ. The trim removed 1 base at V and 1 base at J, leaving 7 bases unmatched. The CDR3 bases are TGTGCCAGCAGCTTAGATCTGGGACTACCATCCTACAATGAGCAGTTCTTC. Translation gives CASSLDLGLPSYNEQFF.

The chain combines TRBV7-9 with TRBJ2-5; TRBD2 agrees at 11 bases. CDR1 SEHNR and CDR2 FQNEAQ come from the germline V gene (reference sequence). Trimming removed 1 base from V and 5 bases from J; junction bases left unmatched: 6. This CDR3 is 16 amino acids long. CDR3 in DNA: TGTGCCAGCAGCTTAGGTGGTAGCGGGAGGGCTGAGACCCAGTACTTC. Encoded protein: CASSLGGSGRAETQYF.

This sequence joins TRBV19 and TRBJ1-2, with unresolved D. V was pared by 7 bases and J by 0 bases, with 15 bases between. Germline V gene lookup returns CDR1 LNHDA and CDR2 SQIVND (reference sequence). CDR3 length: 15 residues. The CDR3 sequence is CASIRPDGANYGYTF. In nucleotides, the CDR3 is TGTGCCAGTATTCGACCGGACGGGGCTAACTATGGCTACACCTTC. Looking up the rest from reference TRBV19 and TRBJ1-2 gives the full variable domain: DGGITQSPKYLFRKEGQNVTLSCEQNLNHDAMYWYRQDPGQGLRLIYYSQIVNDFQKGDIAEGYSVSREKKESFPLTVTSAQKNPTAFYLCASIRPDGANYGYTFGSGTRLTVV.

J is TRBJ1-1 and V is TRBV27, with D possibly being TRBD1 (6 bases). The CDR3 contains 12 residues. CDR1 MNHEY and CDR2 SMNVEV come from the germline V gene (reference sequence). Trimming shortened V by 9 bases and J by 3 bases, and 11 bases separated the two germline ends. CDR3 sequence (DNA): TGTGCCAGAGACAGGAGGGACACTGAAGCTTTCTTT. It encodes CARDRRDTEAFF.

The chain couples TRBV18 to TRBJ2-5; unclear D gene. The V end lost 3 bases, the J end lost 4 bases, and 15 bases lay between the germline ends. There are 15 residues in the CDR3. Germline V CDR1 and CDR2: KGHSH, LQKENI. Written as DNA, the CDR3 is TGTGCCAGCTCACCGTTGGCGGCGGTGTCAGAGACCCAGTACTTC. This translates into CASSPLAAVSETQYF.

The chain couples TRBV19 to TRBJ1-1, with D uncertain. The CDR3 runs to 15 residues. Trimming pared 1 base from V and 4 bases from J, leaving 13 bases between. Germline-derived CDR1 and CDR2 are LNHDA and SQIVND (reference sequence). CDR3 in DNA: TGTGCCAGTAGTATAGGCGGGCCCGCGGGCACTGAAGCTTTCTTT. It yields the protein CASSIGGPAGTEAFF.

The chain uses TRBV12-5 and TRBJ2-1; TRBD1 matches 9 bases. Looked up from germline, CDR1 is LGHNT and CDR2 is FRNRAP. The junction had 16 bases not matched to a gene; V was cut back by 5 bases and J by 8 bases. CDR3 length: 17 residues. The CDR3 DNA sequence: TGTGCTAGTGGTCCAAACCCCCGGGACAGGGTTTCCGATGAGCAGTTCTTC. Its translation: CASGPNPRDRVSDEQFF. The full variable domain, completed using reference TRBV12-5 and TRBJ2-1, is DARVTQTPRHKVTEMGQEVTMRCQPILGHNTVFWYRQTMMQGLELLAYFRNRAPLDDSGMPKDRFSAEMPDATLATLKIQPSEPRDSAVYFCASGPNPRDRVSDEQFFGPGTRLTVL.

The genes are TRBV27 and TRBJ2-3; D is uncertain. This CDR3 region has 12 residues. Trimming removed 5 bases at V and 6 bases at J, with 9 bases between. Per the germline V gene, CDR1 is MNHEY and CDR2 is SMNVEV (reference sequence). CDR3 in amino acids: CASSPTSDTQYF. The CDR3 DNA follows: TGTGCCAGCAGTCCCACATCCGATACGCAGTATTTT.

This clone has only one observation. The chain employs TRBV18 and TRBJ1-2; D gene unclear. This CDR3 comprises 16 residues. The germline V and J ends were trimmed by 3 bases and 0 bases, with 14 bases remaining between them. The germline gives CDR1 KGHSH, CDR2 LQKENI. CDR3: CASSPIPDGTNYGYTF. The CDR3 bases are TGTGCCAGCTCACCGATCCCGGATGGGACTAACTATGGCTACACCTTC.

This chain connects TRBV7-2 to TRBJ1-5; 8 nucleotides match TRBD1. V gave up 3 bases and J gave up 1 base; unmatched junction bases: 5. The CDR3 is made up of 16 amino acids. Germline values: CDR1 SGHTA, CDR2 FQGNSA. The CDR3: CASSLSGGRSNQPQHF. CDR3 coding DNA: TGTGCCAGCAGCTTGTCAGGGGGCAGGAGCAATCAGCCCCAGCATTTT. The variable domain in full, with the rest retrieved from reference TRBV7-2 and TRBJ1-5, is GAGVSQSPSNKVTEKGKDVELRCDPISGHTALYWYRQSLGQGLEFLIYFQGNSAPDKSGLPSDRFSAERTGGSVSTLTIQRTQQEDSAVYLCASSLSGGRSNQPQHFGDGTRLSIL.

Concerning this clone: Germline is not matched at one junction end, which may reflect a read error. J is TRBJ1-1 and V is TRBV5-1; D uncertain. The CDR3 covers 14 residues. Per germline, CDR1 SGHRS and CDR2 YFSETQ. In DNA, the CDR3 is TGCGCCAGCAGTTTGGAAATCCTGAACACTGAAGCTTTCTTT. Translated, it gives CASSLEILNTEAFF. The whole variable domain, remainder taken from reference TRBV5-1 and TRBJ1-1, is KAGVTQTPRYLIKTRGQQVTLSCSPISGHRSVSWYQQTPGQGLQFLFEYFSETQRNKGNFPGRFSGRQFSNSRSEMNVSTLELGDSALYLCASSLEILNTEAFFGQGTRLTVV.

This chain connects TRBV27 to TRBJ2-3; D not resolved. The germline gives CDR1 MNHEY, CDR2 SMNVEV (reference sequence). This CDR3 spans 12 amino acids. V lost 6 bases, J lost 10 bases, and 14 bases lay in between. The CDR3 reads CASSPSSLSQYF. CDR3 coding DNA: TGTGCCAGCAGCCCGAGTTCTCTCTCGCAGTATTTT.

V is TRBV7-2 and J is TRBJ1-5; D unresolved. The V end was cut by 1 base, the J end by 4 bases, with 11 bases between. CDR3 length: 15 residues. Germline V CDR1 and CDR2: SGHTA, FQGNSA. The CDR3 bases are TGTGCCAGCAGCTTAGAGCCAGGCCCAAATCAGCCCCAGCATTTT. The encoded protein is CASSLEPGPNQPQHF.

The rearrangement joins TRBV2 to TRBJ2-5; D possibly corresponds to TRBD2 (7 bases). The CDR3 runs to 14 residues. Trimming removed 8 bases from V and 5 bases from J, with 18 bases in between. CDR1 and CDR2 from the germline V gene are SNHLY and FYNNEI. The CDR3 DNA follows: TGTGCCAGCTCTAGGGGGGGAATCGCGGAGACCCAGTACTTC. It translates to CASSRGGIAETQYF.

The rearrangement uses TRBV28 and TRBJ2-4; D is uncertain. Trimming pared 3 bases from V and 0 bases from J, leaving 9 bases between. Looked up from germline, CDR1 is MDHEN and CDR2 is SYDVKM. The CDR3 consists of 15 residues. This CDR3 reads CASSFESLAKNIQYF. The CDR3 nucleotides are TGTGCCAGCAGTTTTGAGTCCCTAGCCAAAAACATTCAGTACTTC. The entire variable domain, with the rest obtained from reference TRBV28 and TRBJ2-4, is as follows: DVKVTQSSRYLVKRTGEKVFLECVQDMDHENMFWYRQDPGLGLRLIYFSYDVKMKEKGDIPEGYSVSREKKERFSLILESASTNQTSMYLCASSFESLAKNIQYFGAGTRLSVL.

CDR3 bases: TGTGCCAGCAGTACAACCACACAGGTGGATAATTCACCCCTCCACTTT. Its translation: CASSTTTQVDNSPLHF. This chain connects TRBV27 to TRBJ1-6, with a possible D match to TRBD1 (5 bases). CDR3 size: 16 residues. Between the trimmed V and J ends, which lost 5 bases and 5 bases, there was a span of 16 bases. Germline V gives CDR1 MNHEY, CDR2 SMNVEV (reference sequence).

Regarding this clone: The identical CDR3 is also encoded by other nucleotide sequences in the sample. V is TRBV7-9 and J is TRBJ1-4; D is ambiguous. This CDR3 contains 15 residues. Germline V CDR1 and CDR2: SEHNR, FQNEAQ (reference sequence). Trimming removed 1 base at V and 1 base at J, with 7 bases between. This chain's CDR3 is CASSLETGTNEKLFF. The CDR3 region has the DNA TGTGCCAGCAGCTTAGAGACGGGAACTAATGAAAAACTGTTTTTT.

The CDR3 reads CASKSGGRSGYTF. CDR3 DNA: TGTGCCAGCAAGAGCGGCGGGAGGAGTGGCTACACCTTC. V and J are TRBV7-3 and TRBJ1-2; D is unresolved. The germline gives CDR1 SGHTA, CDR2 FQGTGA. Trimming took off 7 bases at V and 7 bases at J, with 16 bases between the two ends. This CDR3 is 13 amino acids long. Variable domain in full (rest from reference TRBV7-3 and TRBJ1-2): GAGVSQTPSNKVTEKGKYVELRCDPISGHTALYWYRQSLGQGPEFLIYFQGTGAADDSGLPNDRFFAVRPEGSVSTLKIQRTERGDSAVYLCASKSGGRSGYTFGSGTRLTVV.

This chain uses TRBV4-3 with TRBJ1-1; D is uncertain. Germline CDR1 is LGHNA and CDR2 is YSLEER. V lost 1 base to trimming and J lost 1 base, with 4 bases between them. This CDR3 has 13 residues. This chain's CDR3 is CASSQGRNTEAFF. Here the CDR3 DNA reads TGCGCCAGCAGCCAAGGCAGGAACACTGAAGCTTTCTTT.

The chain carries TRBV4-1 and TRBJ1-2, with D possibly TRBD1 on 5 matching bases. Trimming shortened V by 0 bases and J by 7 bases, and 18 bases separated the two germline ends. The CDR3 loop spans 16 amino acids. CDR1 is MGHRA and CDR2 is YSYEKL in the germline V gene. The CDR3 reads CASSQEGRGLRGGYTF. The CDR3 bases are TGCGCCAGCAGCCAAGAGGGACGAGGGTTGAGGGGTGGCTACACCTTC.

The rearrangement uses TRBV28 and TRBJ2-7, with a possible D match to TRBD1 (6 bases). Looked up from germline, CDR1 is MDHEN and CDR2 is SYDVKM. Trimming removed 5 bases from V and 3 bases from J, with 8 bases in between. The CDR3 has 12 residues. CDR3 in DNA: TGTGCCAGCAGTGAACAGGGCTACGAGCAGTACTTC. Its protein is CASSEQGYEQYF.

The chain links TRBV6-1 to TRBJ1-2; possibly TRBD1 for D (6 bases). Germline-derived CDR1 and CDR2 are MNHNS and SASEGT. V was cut by 4 bases and J by 4 bases, with 10 bases left in between. CDR3 length: 13 residues. In DNA, the CDR3 is TGTGCCAGCAGTGTCACAGGGTCCTATGGCTACACCTTC. Amino acids: CASSVTGSYGYTF.